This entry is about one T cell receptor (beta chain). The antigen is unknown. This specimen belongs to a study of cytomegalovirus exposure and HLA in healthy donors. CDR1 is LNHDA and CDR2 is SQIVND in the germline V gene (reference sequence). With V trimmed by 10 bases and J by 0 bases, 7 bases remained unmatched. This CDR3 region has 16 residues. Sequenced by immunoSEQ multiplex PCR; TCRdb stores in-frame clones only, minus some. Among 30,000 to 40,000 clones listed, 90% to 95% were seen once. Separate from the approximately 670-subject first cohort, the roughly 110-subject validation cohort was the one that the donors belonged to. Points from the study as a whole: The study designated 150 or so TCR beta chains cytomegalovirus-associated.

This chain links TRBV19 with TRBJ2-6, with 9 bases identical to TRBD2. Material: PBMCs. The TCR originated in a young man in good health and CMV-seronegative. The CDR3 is CATRLAASSGANVLTF. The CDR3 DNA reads TGTGCCACCCGACTAGCGGCCAGCTCTGGGGCCAACGTCCTGACTTTC.